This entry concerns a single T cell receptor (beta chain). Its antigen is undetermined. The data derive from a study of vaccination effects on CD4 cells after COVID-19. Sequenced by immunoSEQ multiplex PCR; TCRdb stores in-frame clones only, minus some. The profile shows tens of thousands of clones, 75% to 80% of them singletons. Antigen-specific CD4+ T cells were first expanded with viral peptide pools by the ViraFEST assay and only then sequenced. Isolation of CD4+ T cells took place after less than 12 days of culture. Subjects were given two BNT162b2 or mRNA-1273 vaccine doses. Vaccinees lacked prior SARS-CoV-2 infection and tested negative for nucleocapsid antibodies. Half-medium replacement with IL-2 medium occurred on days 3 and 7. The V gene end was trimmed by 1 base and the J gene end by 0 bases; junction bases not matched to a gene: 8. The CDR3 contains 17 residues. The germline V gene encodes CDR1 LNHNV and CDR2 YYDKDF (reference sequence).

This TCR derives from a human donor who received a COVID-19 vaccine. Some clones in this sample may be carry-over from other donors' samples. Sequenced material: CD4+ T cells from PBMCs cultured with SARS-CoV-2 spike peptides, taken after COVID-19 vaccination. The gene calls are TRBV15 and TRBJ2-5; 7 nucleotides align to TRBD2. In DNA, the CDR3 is TGTGCCACCAGCAGAGTATATGCAGCGGGGAACCAAGAGACCCAGTACTTC. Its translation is CATSRVYAAGNQETQYF. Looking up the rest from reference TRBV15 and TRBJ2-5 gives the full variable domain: DAMVIQNPRYQVTQFGKPVTLSCSQTLNHNVMYWYQQKSSQAPKLLFHYYDKDFNNEADTPDNFQSRRPNTSFCFLDIRSPGLGDTAMYLCATSRVYAAGNQETQYFGPGTRLLVL.